A single T cell receptor beta chain is shown here with its context. This sample also contains other DNA sequences that code for the same CDR3. Here immunoSEQ multiplex PCR was the method, and the copy in TCRdb shows in-frame clones only, minus some. The table records roughly 680,000 clones, 72% of them present only once. This specimen belongs to a study of shared clonotypes between healthy human individuals. V lost 1 base and J lost 4; bases outside the gene matches: 1. This CDR3 has 14 amino acids. Germline V CDR1 and CDR2: SGHNT, YENEEA. The sequence was collected from a woman aged 25 to 45 in good health. Sequencing was performed on memory CD4+ T cells sorted from blood. The subset is: CD45RA-negative fraction. The J gene is TRBJ2-1, the V gene TRBV11-3; 7 positions agree with TRBD2. In DNA form, the CDR3 reads TGTGCCAGCAGCTTAGCGGGGGGATACAATGAGCAGTTCTTC. As protein: CASSLAGGYNEQFF. Variable domain in full (rest from reference TRBV11-3 and TRBJ2-1): EAGVVQSPRYKIIEKKQPVAFWCNPISGHNTLYWYLQNLGQGPELLIRYENEEAVDDSQLPKDRFSAERLKGVDSTLKIQPAELGDSAVYLCASSLAGGYNEQFFGPGTRLTVL.